This T cell receptor beta chain derives from a study of cytomegalovirus exposure and HLA in healthy donors. Clones were read by immunoSEQ multiplex PCR, and TCRdb kept only the in-frame ones, dropping some. The sample has 100,000 to 150,000 clones; about 83% are singletons. As to this clone: The antigen remains undetermined.

Overall study findings and caveats: Per published reports, the classifier diagnosed cytomegalovirus status with high specificity and sensitivity. The study recorded 164 TCR beta chains that were cytomegalovirus-associated.

Separation from the roughly 680-subject first cohort characterized the roughly 120-subject validation cohort, to which the donors belonged. The trim removed 6 bases at V and 1 base at J, leaving 8 bases unmatched. Germline-derived CDR1 and CDR2 are SGHTA and FQGNSA. The CDR3 is 16 residues long. This clonotype was sampled from a woman in her thirties in good health and CMV-seronegative. The J gene is TRBJ2-1, the V gene TRBV7-2; the match to TRBD2 covers 8 bases. The sample consisted of PBMCs. The CDR3, as DNA: TGTGCCAGCAGACAGAGCGGGGGCCTTTCCTACAATGAGCAGTTCTTC. Protein: CASRQSGGLSYNEQFF.